The source of this TCR beta chain is a study of blood T cell repertoires in COVID-19. Study details: The analysed material was cDNA or gDNA that came from T cells, B-cell-depleted T cells, or PBMCs.

V dropped 5 bases and J dropped 4; count of bases not matched to a gene: 15. The CDR3 runs to 18 residues. Germline V gene data show CDR1 as SGHTA and CDR2 as FQGTGA. Per the original data handling: Researchers report that nucleated cell counts were estimated from reference gene primer amplification. Profiled with immunoSEQ multiplex PCR; TCRdb holds only in-frame clones, not every one. V, J and clone size are taken as reported in that table, and D and trimming were inferred from the DNA itself. The profile shows some 40,000 clones, approximately 83% of them singletons. The source is a man aged 40-49 years with active COVID-19. The sample consisted of peripheral blood. This sequence joins TRBV7-3 and TRBJ2-1, with TRBD2 identical over 9 bases. CDR3 loop: CASSPRRGGREGYNEQFF. In nucleotides, the CDR3 is TGTGCCAGCAGCCCACGAAGAGGGGGGCGGGAGGGATACAATGAGCAGTTCTTC.